This T cell receptor beta chain was identified in a study of cytomegalovirus exposure and HLA in healthy donors. Researchers ran the PCR with 60 Vbeta and 13 Jbeta primers. Profiling relied on immunoSEQ multiplex PCR, and the TCRdb table lists in-frame clones only, not all of them. This sample contains about 210,000 clones. Germline V gives CDR1 SGHNT, CDR2 YYREEE (reference sequence). V was pared by 4 bases and J by 2 bases, with 14 bases of the junction left unmatched. This CDR3 is 17 amino acids long. Sequenced sample: PBMCs. The source is a woman aged 25 to 45 in good health and CMV-seropositive. This chain uses TRBV5-4 with TRBJ1-2, with 7 bases matching TRBD1. CDR3 sequence (DNA): TGTGCCAGCAGCGAAGGGACAGTCCAGAGTACAAACTATGGCTACACCTTC. Translated: CASSEGTVQSTNYGYTF.